Listed here are 25 T cell receptor beta chains from one sample, sequenced in a study of human T cells and chemical hapten exposure. The template was total RNA from unfractionated whole blood. Within the library, unique molecular identifiers were attached to each individual cDNA molecule. A single record per CDR3 protein comes from TCRdb applying MiXCR to the reads. The sample shows 95,000 to 150,000 distinct CDR3 sequences, about 8.9% of them seen only once. The sample taken for sequencing was whole blood. The source of these receptors is a human donor in good health. Some clones in this sample may be carry-over from other donors' samples.

The chain combines TRBV19 with TRBJ2-1, with D maybe TRBD2 (5 bases). V dropped 5 bases and J dropped 8 bases, with 13 bases sitting between them. Germline V gene lookup returns CDR1 LNHDA and CDR2 SQIVND (reference sequence). The CDR3 is 13 residues long. The CDR3 coding sequence is TGTGCCAGTAGTGGTCGAGGGTACGATGAGCAGTTCTTC. Amino acids: CASSGRGYDEQFF.

J is TRBJ2-5 and V is TRBV5-1, with 13 positions matching TRBD2. The CDR3 has 15 residues. The germline gives CDR1 SGHRS, CDR2 YFSETQ. V shed 2 bases and J 5 bases; nucleotides not matched to a gene: 3. CDR3 in amino acids: CASSFGLAGVETQYF. In DNA form, the CDR3 reads TGCGCCAGCAGCTTCGGACTAGCGGGGGTTGAGACCCAGTACTTC.

This clonotype was seen at least ten times. The gene calls are TRBV20-1 and TRBJ2-3; D is undetermined. The V end lost 3 bases, the J end lost 3 bases, and 13 bases lay between the germline ends. Germline V gives CDR1 DFQATT, CDR2 SNEGSKA (reference sequence). The length of the CDR3 is 14 residues. The CDR3 nucleotides are TGCAGTGCTAGTGTAGTGGCCAATACAGATACGCAGTATTTT. It specifies CSASVVANTDTQYF.

The rearrangement links TRBV20-1 to TRBJ2-1, with a weak D call TRBD1 (5 bases). The CDR3 is made up of 14 amino acids. V was shortened by 3 bases and J by 3 bases, with 12 bases between the two germline ends. Germline CDR1 DFQATT, CDR2 SNEGSKA (reference sequence). The CDR3 nucleotides are TGCAGTGCTAGGGGGCAGGGTAACTACAATGAGCAGTTCTTC. Translated: CSARGQGNYNEQFF.

This clonotype was recorded at least ten times. The chain is built from TRBV27 and TRBJ1-1; D not certain. Trimming pared 3 bases from V and 1 base from J, leaving 6 bases between. Germline values: CDR1 MNHEY, CDR2 SMNVEV (reference sequence). This CDR3 contains 13 residues. The CDR3 here is CASSFLPNTEAFF. Written as DNA, the CDR3 is TGTGCCAGCAGTTTTTTACCGAACACTGAAGCTTTCTTT.

There are many counts of this clonotype. J is TRBJ2-3 and V is TRBV14, with no clear D. The CDR3 is 16 amino acids. The V gene lost 0 bases and the J gene lost 4 bases, with 14 bases spanning the gap. Per the germline V gene, CDR1 is SGHDN and CDR2 is FVKESK. Here the CDR3 reads CASSQDLSTAPDTQYF. Here the CDR3 DNA reads TGTGCCAGCAGCCAAGATCTGAGTACAGCCCCAGATACGCAGTATTTT.

This clonotype was counted many times. The chain carries TRBV20-1 and TRBJ2-5; 7 bases match TRBD1. Germline lookup yields CDR1 DFQATT and CDR2 SNEGSKA (reference sequence). J gave up 4 bases and V 2 bases, and 10 bases lay outside the gene matches. This CDR3 has 15 residues. CDR3 bases: TGCAGTGCTAGATTTCCTAGGGGGCCGGGAGAGACCCAGTACTTC. Protein: CSARFPRGPGETQYF.

This clonotype was counted ten times or more. The chain employs TRBV4-2 and TRBJ1-5; no firm D call. The CDR3 sequence is 14 residues long. The V gene's germline CDR1 is LGHNA and CDR2 YNFKEQ. Trimming took off 6 bases at V and 3 bases at J, with 12 bases between the two ends. CDR3 protein: CASSQRVDNQPQHF. As DNA, the CDR3 is TGTGCCAGCAGTCAGAGGGTCGACAATCAGCCCCAGCATTTT.

This rearrangement joins TRBV20-1 to TRBJ2-3; TRBD2 matches 11 bases. This CDR3 comprises 13 residues. Germline CDR1 is DFQATT and CDR2 is SNEGSKA (reference sequence). The chain's CDR3 is CGGLSGRADTQYF. The DNA for the CDR3 is TGCGGCGGCCTTAGCGGGAGGGCAGATACGCAGTATTTT.

The CDR3 DNA follows: TGCGCCAGCAGCCATCATGACAGGGGGCCGGGAAAACTGTTTTTT. This codes for CASSHHDRGPGKLFF. This chain connects TRBV4-3 to TRBJ1-4, with 10 bases lining up with TRBD1. Trimming at V came to 3 bases and at J to 10 bases, leaving 8 bases not matched to a gene. Per the germline V gene, CDR1 is LGHNA and CDR2 is YSLEER. CDR3 size: 15 residues.

This clonotype was recorded many times. This chain links TRBV18 with TRBJ2-5; D is possibly TRBD2 (6 bases). With 5 bases removed from V and 1 base from J, the gap between germline ends came to 11 bases. CDR1 and CDR2 (germline): KGHSH, LQKENI. This CDR3 comprises 14 residues. Here the CDR3 DNA reads TGTGCCAGCTCAAAGCTAGCGACCCAAGAGACCCAGTACTTC. It specifies CASSKLATQETQYF.

This chain links TRBV12-3 or TRBV12-4 with TRBJ2-3; possible D gene TRBD2, 6 bases. The V end lost 7 bases, the J end lost 1 base, and 12 bases lay between the germline ends. This CDR3 contains 14 residues. DNA of the CDR3: TGTGCCAGCACTCTCGGGAGTGGCACAGATACGCAGTATTTT. It translates to CASTLGSGTDTQYF.

The rearrangement joins TRBV28 to TRBJ2-7, with no clear D. Germline V gives CDR1 MDHEN, CDR2 SYDVKM. Trimming took 4 bases from V and 5 from J, leaving 15 bases between them. The CDR3 covers 14 residues. This CDR3 is CASSSTGLLHEQYF. The CDR3 DNA follows: TGTGCCAGCAGTTCTACGGGTCTCCTACACGAGCAGTACTTC.

The CDR3 bases are TGCAGCGCCGAGCGGGGGGGCCGTGAGACCCAGTACTTC. This translates into CSAERGGRETQYF. The chain is built from TRBV29-1 and TRBJ2-5; 10 bases are a match to TRBD2. The germline V gene encodes CDR1 SQVTM and CDR2 ANQGSEA. V lost 7 bases to trimming and J lost 5 bases; unmatched junction nucleotides: 7. This CDR3 spans 13 amino acids.

The rearrangement uses TRBV6-5 and TRBJ2-7; 8 bases fit TRBD1. With 8 bases clipped from V and 3 bases from J, the junction kept 9 bases outside the gene matches. The CDR3 is 14 amino acids. Germline V gives CDR1 MNHEY, CDR2 SVGAGI. The CDR3 sequence: CASGDRTVLYEQYF. CDR3 nucleotides: TGTGCCAGCGGGGACAGGACAGTCCTCTACGAGCAGTACTTC.

This clonotype has a count of ten or more. In DNA form, the CDR3 reads TGTGCCAGCAGAAAAAAAAAGACTAGCGGGAGAGATGAGCAGTTCTTC. Translating it yields CASRKKKTSGRDEQFF. This chain links TRBV5-6 with TRBJ2-1; 12 bases match TRBD2. CDR1 is SGHDT, CDR2 YYEEEE, per germline. CDR3 length: 16 amino acids. The V and J ends lost 5 bases and 8 bases, in that order; junction bases with no gene match: 11.

This clonotype was counted many times. The chain couples TRBV29-1 to TRBJ1-2; D might be TRBD1 (5 bases). Germline CDR1 reads SQVTM; CDR2 reads ANQGSEA. V lost 6 bases, J lost 6 bases, and 11 bases lay in between. CDR3 length: 11 amino acids. Here the CDR3 DNA reads TGCAGCGTAGTGGGGGAAGATGGCTACACCTTC. Translating gives CSVVGEDGYTF.

Many counts were recorded for this clonotype. The chain carries TRBV15 and TRBJ2-5; no reliable D call. The germline CDR1 and CDR2 sequences are LNHNV and YYDKDF (reference sequence). CDR3 length: 12 amino acids. The V gene lost 0 bases and the J gene lost 5 bases, with 4 bases spanning the gap. The CDR3 loop is CATSRDFETQYF. The CDR3, as DNA: TGTGCCACCAGCAGAGATTTCGAGACCCAGTACTTC.

This clonotype was recorded many times. This rearrangement joins TRBV7-9 to TRBJ2-1; unclear D gene. This CDR3 has 14 residues. From germline, CDR1 is SEHNR and CDR2 FQNEAQ (reference sequence). Between the trimmed V and J ends, which lost 5 bases and 8 bases, there was a span of 16 bases. The CDR3, as DNA: TGTGCCAGCAGCCGAGGACCCGTTGTGGATGAGCAGTTCTTC. Its protein product is CASSRGPVVDEQFF.

The gene calls are TRBV6-6 and TRBJ1-5; D perhaps matches TRBD1 (6 bases). Germline values: CDR1 MNHNY, CDR2 SVGAGI (reference sequence). Trimming took off 5 bases at V and 3 bases at J, with 20 bases between the two ends. There are 17 residues in the CDR3. The chain's CDR3 is CASSRRGTGADNQPQHF. CDR3 nucleotides: TGTGCCAGCAGTCGCCGCGGGACGGGGGCAGACAATCAGCCCCAGCATTTT.

This clonotype was observed a few times. The J gene is TRBJ2-3, the V gene TRBV4-1; D is unclear. From germline, CDR1 is MGHRA and CDR2 YSYEKL. CDR3 length equals 17 residues. Trimming cost V 0 bases and J 0 bases, with 13 bases left between them. CDR3 bases: TGCGCCAGCAGCCAAGAGGGATTTTCTTCTAGCACAGATACGCAGTATTTT. Its protein is CASSQEGFSSSTDTQYF.

The chain employs TRBV14 and TRBJ2-1; 7 bases agree with TRBD2. Germline CDR1 reads SGHDN; CDR2 reads FVKESK. The CDR3 length is 17 residues. J lost 9 bases, V lost 1 base, and 15 bases had no gene match. The chain's CDR3 is CASSQGRGEGPRGEQFF. The CDR3, as DNA: TGTGCCAGCAGCCAAGGACGTGGGGAGGGCCCTCGCGGTGAGCAGTTCTTC.

This clonotype has a count of ten or more. Germline and junction disagree at one end, which may indicate a read error. The chain carries TRBV29-1 and TRBJ1-5; perhaps TRBD1 as D (5 bases). CDR1 SQVTM and CDR2 ANQGSEA come from the germline V gene. The CDR3 covers 13 residues. Here the CDR3 DNA reads TGCAGCGTTGGGGACGGCCCCAATCAACCCCAGCATTTT. This codes for CSVGDGPNQPQHF. The full variable domain, with the rest looked up from reference TRBV29-1 and TRBJ1-5, is SAVISQKPSRDICQRGTSLTIQCQVDSQVTMMFWYRQQPGQSLTLIATANQGSEATYESGFVIDKFPISRPNLTFSTLTVSNMSPEDSSIYLCSVGDGPNQPQHFGDGTRLSIL.

This rearrangement joins TRBV12-3 or TRBV12-4 to TRBJ2-2; the match to TRBD1 covers 7 bases. The CDR3 spans 18 residues. V dropped 5 bases and J dropped 3; count of bases not matched to a gene: 15. CDR3 DNA: TGTGCCAGCAGTCTAGGGACAGCCGGCTCCGTTGACACCGGGGAGCTGTTTTTT. As protein: CASSLGTAGSVDTGELFF.

The V and J genes are TRBV9 and TRBJ2-4; the D is unclear. CDR3 length: 17 residues. Trimming took 0 bases from V and 0 from J, leaving 13 bases between them. From germline, CDR1 is SGDLS and CDR2 YYNGEE. DNA for the CDR3: TGTGCCAGCAGCGTAGATGACTTTTTTACAGCCAAAAACATTCAGTACTTC. Translating gives CASSVDDFFTAKNIQYF.